These 7 T cell receptor beta chains were sequenced from one sample in a study of cytomegalovirus exposure and HLA in healthy donors (dated by TCRdb to about 2017). The receptor library was made with the immunoSEQ multiplex PCR assay. For the multiplex PCR, a mixture combining 60 forward primers for TCR Vbeta segments and 13 reverse primers for TCR Jbeta segments was used. Not all clones reach the TCRdb copy of this immuneACCESS table, which keeps in-frame sequences only. Checked studies attribute under half of the gap to unresolved V genes and leave the rest unexplained. The sample contains under 250,000 clones, roughly 79% of them found a single time. 1.5% to 2% of the sample lies in the top ten. Sequencing input: PBMCs. The receptors stem from a man aged 25 to 40 in good health and CMV-seronegative.

This clone was picked up a small number of times. The rearrangement uses TRBV5-6 and TRBJ1-1, with D unresolved. Germline assignment: CDR1 SGHDT and CDR2 YYEEEE. Trimming stripped 0 bases from V and 1 base from J, with 10 bases between. CDR3 length: 15 residues. CDR3 in DNA: TGTGCCAGCAGCTTGGAAATATTTAGGAACACTGAAGCTTTCTTT. This translates into CASSLEIFRNTEAFF. The whole variable domain, filled in from reference TRBV5-6 and TRBJ1-1, reads DAGVTQSPTHLIKTRGQQVTLRCSPKSGHDTVSWYQQALGQGPQFIFQYYEEEERQRGNFPDRFSGHQFPNYSSELNVNALLLGDSALYLCASSLEIFRNTEAFFGQGTRLTVV.

J is TRBJ2-3 and V is TRBV19; possible D gene TRBD2, 6 bases. Germline V gene data show CDR1 as LNHDA and CDR2 as SQIVND (reference sequence). The CDR3 covers 17 residues. V dropped 3 bases and J dropped 1 base, with 17 bases sitting between them. CDR3 loop: CASSMLSPSVRTDTQYF. In nucleotides, the CDR3 is TGTGCCAGTAGTATGCTTAGCCCTAGCGTACGCACAGATACGCAGTATTTT.

The V call is TRBV6-1, the J call TRBJ2-7, with 11 nucleotides matching TRBD2. The CDR3 is made up of 15 amino acids. J gave up 6 bases and V 5 bases, and 9 bases lay outside the gene matches. Germline V gives CDR1 MNHNS, CDR2 SASEGT. This chain's CDR3 is CASSWSTSGAGEQYF. The CDR3 DNA reads TGTGCCAGCAGTTGGTCGACTAGCGGGGCTGGCGAGCAGTACTTC.

The V and J genes are TRBV11-1 and TRBJ2-1; the match to TRBD2 covers 8 bases. Germline lookup yields CDR1 SGHAT and CDR2 FQDESV (reference sequence). The CDR3 spans 16 residues. V was pared by 2 bases and J by 1 base, with 4 bases of the junction left unmatched. DNA of the CDR3: TGTGCCAGCAGCTTATGGATAGCGGGATCCTACAATGAGCAGTTCTTC. It encodes CASSLWIAGSYNEQFF. The variable domain in full, with the rest retrieved from reference TRBV11-1 and TRBJ2-1, is EAEVAQSPRYKITEKSQAVAFWCDPISGHATLYWYRQILGQGPELLVQFQDESVVDDSQLPKDRFSAERLKGVDSTLKIQPAELGDSAMYLCASSLWIAGSYNEQFFGPGTRLTVL.

A few counts support this clone. This chain links TRBV5-6 with TRBJ1-1; D perhaps matches TRBD1 (5 bases). Per germline, CDR1 SGHDT and CDR2 YYEEEE. V shed 2 bases and J shed 1 base, with 9 bases lying between them. This CDR3 has 14 residues. The CDR3 region has the DNA TGTGCCAGCAGCTTAGGGGTAAAGAACACTGAAGCTTTCTTT. It is translated as CASSLGVKNTEAFF.

This chain uses TRBV9 with TRBJ2-1; 11 bases are shared with TRBD2. CDR3 size: 16 residues. Germline CDR1 and CDR2: SGDLS and YYNGEE. V dropped 3 bases and J dropped 2; count of bases not matched to a gene: 4. The CDR3 DNA is TGTGCCAGCAGCGCGGGTAGCGGGAGGGCCTACAATGAGCAGTTCTTC. The encoded protein is CASSAGSGRAYNEQFF.

V is TRBV13 and J is TRBJ2-1, with 7 bases fitting TRBD1. The CDR3 is 16 residues long. J was trimmed by 7 bases and V by 2 bases; bases with no gene match: 11. Germline CDR1 PRHDT, CDR2 FYEKMQ (reference sequence). The CDR3 spells CASSLFTDRVLNEQFF. The DNA for the CDR3 is TGTGCCAGCAGCTTATTTACCGACAGGGTGCTGAATGAGCAGTTCTTC.